This TCR beta chain was sequenced during a study of T cells in Graves' hyperthyroidism and ophthalmopathy. RNA transcripts served as the template for amplifying TCR beta CDR3 regions. The HTBI primer set was used in a first-round RT-PCR of the TCR CDR3. TCRdb used MiXCR to reprocess the multiplex PCR reads, holding one entry per CDR3 protein. The data contain roughly 420,000 distinct CDR3 sequences, about 15% of them singletons. This clonotype has at least ten counts. The V end was cut by 5 bases, the J end by 6 bases, with 6 bases between. The CDR3 runs to 11 residues. Germline CDR1 is SGHVS and CDR2 is FNYEAQ.

The chain recombines TRBV7-6 with TRBJ2-3; no clear D gene. The sequenced sample was blood. The receptor was isolated from a woman in her late teens or twenties with Graves' hyperthyroidism. In nucleotides, the CDR3 is TGTGCCAGCAGCGATGGGGATACGCAGTATTTT. Translation gives CASSDGDTQYF.